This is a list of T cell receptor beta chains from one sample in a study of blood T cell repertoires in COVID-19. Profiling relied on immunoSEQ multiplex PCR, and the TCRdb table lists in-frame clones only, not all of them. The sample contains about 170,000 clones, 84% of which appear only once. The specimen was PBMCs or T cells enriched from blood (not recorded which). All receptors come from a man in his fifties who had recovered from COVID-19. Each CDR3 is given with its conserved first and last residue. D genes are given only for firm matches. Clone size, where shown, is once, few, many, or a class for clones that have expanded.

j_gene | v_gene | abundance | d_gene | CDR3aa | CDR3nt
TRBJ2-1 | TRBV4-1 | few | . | CASSQDRSFSSYNEQFF | TGCGCCAGCAGCCAAGATAGATCATTTAGCTCCTACAATGAGCAGTTCTTC
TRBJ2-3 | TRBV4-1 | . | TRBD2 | CASSQGGLAGLGDTQYF | TGCGCCAGCAGCCAGGGAGGACTAGCGGGGTTGGGAGATACGCAGTATTTT
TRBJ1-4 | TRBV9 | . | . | CASSPQGFGEKLFF | TGTGCCAGCAGCCCACAGGGATTCGGGGAAAAACTGTTTTTT
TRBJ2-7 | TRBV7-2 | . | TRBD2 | CASSDNSGPVSYEQYF | TGTGCCAGCAGCGACAATAGCGGGCCAGTTTCCTACGAGCAGTACTTC
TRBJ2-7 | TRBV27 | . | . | CASSFAGSSSYEQYF | TGTGCCAGCAGTTTTGCGGGCTCTAGCTCCTACGAGCAGTACTTC
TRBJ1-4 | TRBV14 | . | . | CASSQQGATTNEKLFF | TGTGCCAGCAGCCAACAGGGTGCGACAACTAATGAAAAACTGTTTTTT
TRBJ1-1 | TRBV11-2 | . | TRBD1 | CASSLDRRTGFEAFF | TGTGCCAGCAGCTTAGATCGGAGGACAGGCTTTGAAGCTTTCTTT
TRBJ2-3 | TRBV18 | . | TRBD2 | CASSPRLAGGPPYADTQYF | TGTGCCAGCTCACCACGACTAGCGGGGGGGCCCCCTTACGCAGATACGCAGTATTTT
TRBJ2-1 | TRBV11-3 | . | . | CASSLAPSPYNEQFF | TGTGCCAGCAGCTTAGCGCCTAGCCCCTACAATGAGCAGTTCTTC
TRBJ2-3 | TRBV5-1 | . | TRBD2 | CASSTGLAGSTDTQYF | TGCGCCAGCAGCACAGGACTAGCGGGGTCCACAGATACGCAGTATTTT
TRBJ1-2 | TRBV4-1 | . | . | CASSQVRGRLRGYTF | TGCGCCAGCAGCCAAGTCCGGGGAAGGCTTCGAGGCTACACCTTC
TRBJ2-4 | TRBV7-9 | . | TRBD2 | CASSLVGAGGDQNIQYF | TGTGCCAGCAGCTTAGTCGGCGCGGGGGGTGATCAAAACATTCAGTACTTC
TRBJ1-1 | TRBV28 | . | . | CASKTDSTMNTEAFF | TGTGCCAGCAAGACGGACAGTACCATGAACACTGAAGCTTTCTTT
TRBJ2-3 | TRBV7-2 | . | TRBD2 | CASSLGPSGYSTDTQYF | TGTGCCAGCAGCTTAGGGCCTAGCGGGTACAGCACAGATACGCAGTATTTT
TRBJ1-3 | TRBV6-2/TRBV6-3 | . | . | CASSYRRQSGNTIYF | TGTGCCAGCAGTTACCGTCGCCAGTCTGGAAACACCATATATTTT
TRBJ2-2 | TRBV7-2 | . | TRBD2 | CASSFPSGGASRTGELFF | TGTGCCAGCAGCTTCCCTAGCGGGGGGGCCTCGAGGACCGGGGAGCTGTTTTTT
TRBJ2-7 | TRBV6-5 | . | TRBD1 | CATPGTVVEQYF | TGTGCCACCCCCGGGACAGTCGTTGAGCAGTACTTC
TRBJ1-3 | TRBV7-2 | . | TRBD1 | CASRYTGGRGNTIYF | TGTGCCAGCAGATACACAGGGGGTCGTGGAAACACCATATATTTT
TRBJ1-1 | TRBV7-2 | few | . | CASSLPGLTEAFF | TGTGCCAGCAGTCTCCCGGGACTCACTGAAGCTTTCTTT
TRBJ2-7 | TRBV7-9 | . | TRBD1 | CASSFASTGTDISYEQYF | TGTGCCAGCAGCTTTGCCTCGACCGGGACAGACATCTCCTACGAGCAGTACTTC